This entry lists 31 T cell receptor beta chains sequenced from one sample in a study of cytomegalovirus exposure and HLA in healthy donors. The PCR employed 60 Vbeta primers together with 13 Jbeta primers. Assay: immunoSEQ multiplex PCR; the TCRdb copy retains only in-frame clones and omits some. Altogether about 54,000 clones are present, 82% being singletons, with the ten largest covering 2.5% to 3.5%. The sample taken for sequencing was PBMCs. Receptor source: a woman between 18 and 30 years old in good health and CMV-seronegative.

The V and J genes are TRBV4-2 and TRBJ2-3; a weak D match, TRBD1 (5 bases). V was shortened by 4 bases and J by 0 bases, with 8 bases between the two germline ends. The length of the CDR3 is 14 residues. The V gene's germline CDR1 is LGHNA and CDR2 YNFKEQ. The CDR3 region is CASSRGPSTDTQYF. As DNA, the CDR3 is TGTGCCAGCAGCCGGGGCCCTAGCACAGATACGCAGTATTTT.

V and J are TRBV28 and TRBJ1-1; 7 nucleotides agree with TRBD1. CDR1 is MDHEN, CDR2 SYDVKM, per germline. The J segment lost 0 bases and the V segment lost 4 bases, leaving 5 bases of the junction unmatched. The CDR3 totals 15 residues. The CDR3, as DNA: TGTGCCAGCAGTTCTAGACAGGGAATGAACACTGAAGCTTTCTTT. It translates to CASSSRQGMNTEAFF.

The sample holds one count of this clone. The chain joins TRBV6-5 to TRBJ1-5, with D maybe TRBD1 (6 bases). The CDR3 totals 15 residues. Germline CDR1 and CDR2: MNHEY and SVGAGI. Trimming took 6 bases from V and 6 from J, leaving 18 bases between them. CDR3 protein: CASSLTFGGFQPQHF. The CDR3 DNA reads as TGTGCCAGCAGCCTTACTTTTGGGGGCTTTCAGCCCCAGCATTTT.

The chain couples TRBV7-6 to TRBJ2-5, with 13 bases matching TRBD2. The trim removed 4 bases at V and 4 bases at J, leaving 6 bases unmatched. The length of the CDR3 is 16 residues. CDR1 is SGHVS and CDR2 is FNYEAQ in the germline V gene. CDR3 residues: CASSSGLAGEGETQYF. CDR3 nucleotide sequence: TGTGCCAGCAGCTCCGGACTAGCGGGAGAGGGAGAGACCCAGTACTTC.

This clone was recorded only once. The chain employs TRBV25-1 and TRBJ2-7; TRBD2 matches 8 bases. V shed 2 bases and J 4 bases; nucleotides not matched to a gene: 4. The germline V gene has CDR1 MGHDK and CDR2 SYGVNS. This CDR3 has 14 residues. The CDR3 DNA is TGTGCCAGCAGTGAAGCGGGAGGTTCATACGAGCAGTACTTC. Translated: CASSEAGGSYEQYF.

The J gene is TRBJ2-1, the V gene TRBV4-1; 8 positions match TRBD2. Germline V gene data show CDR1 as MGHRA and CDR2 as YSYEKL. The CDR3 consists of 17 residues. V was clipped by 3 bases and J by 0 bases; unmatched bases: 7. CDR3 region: CASSQARSGSSYNEQFF. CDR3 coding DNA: TGCGCCAGCAGCCAGGCCAGGAGCGGGAGCTCCTACAATGAGCAGTTCTTC.

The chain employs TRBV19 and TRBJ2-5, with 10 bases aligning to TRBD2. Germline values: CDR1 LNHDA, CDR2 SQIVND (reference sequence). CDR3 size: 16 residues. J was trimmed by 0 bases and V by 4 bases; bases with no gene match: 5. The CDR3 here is CASSNGLAAYQETQYF. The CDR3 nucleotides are TGTGCCAGTAGTAACGGACTAGCGGCGTACCAAGAGACCCAGTACTTC.

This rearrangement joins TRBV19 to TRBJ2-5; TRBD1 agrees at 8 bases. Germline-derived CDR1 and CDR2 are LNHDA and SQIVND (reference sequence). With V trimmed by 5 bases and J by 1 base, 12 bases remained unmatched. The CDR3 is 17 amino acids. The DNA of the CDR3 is TGTGCCAGTAGTCGACACGACAGGGGCATTACCCAAGAGACCCAGTACTTC. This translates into CASSRHDRGITQETQYF. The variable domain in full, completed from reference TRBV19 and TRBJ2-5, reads DGGITQSPKYLFRKEGQNVTLSCEQNLNHDAMYWYRQDPGQGLRLIYYSQIVNDFQKGDIAEGYSVSREKKESFPLTVTSAQKNPTAFYLCASSRHDRGITQETQYFGPGTRLLVL.

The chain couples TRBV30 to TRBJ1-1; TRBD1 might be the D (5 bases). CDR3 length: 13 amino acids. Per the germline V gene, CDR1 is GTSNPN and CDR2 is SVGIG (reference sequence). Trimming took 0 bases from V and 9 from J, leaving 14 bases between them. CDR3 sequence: CAWSVRGGVKAFF. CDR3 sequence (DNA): TGTGCCTGGAGTGTACGTGGGGGGGTGAAAGCTTTCTTT.

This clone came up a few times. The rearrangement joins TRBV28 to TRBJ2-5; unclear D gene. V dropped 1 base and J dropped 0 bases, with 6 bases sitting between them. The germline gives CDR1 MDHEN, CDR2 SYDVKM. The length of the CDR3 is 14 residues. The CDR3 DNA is TGTGCCAGCAGTTTATCGACAAACCAAGAGACCCAGTACTTC. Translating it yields CASSLSTNQETQYF. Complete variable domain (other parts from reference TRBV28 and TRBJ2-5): DVKVTQSSRYLVKRTGEKVFLECVQDMDHENMFWYRQDPGLGLRLIYFSYDVKMKEKGDIPEGYSVSREKKERFSLILESASTNQTSMYLCASSLSTNQETQYFGPGTRLLVL.

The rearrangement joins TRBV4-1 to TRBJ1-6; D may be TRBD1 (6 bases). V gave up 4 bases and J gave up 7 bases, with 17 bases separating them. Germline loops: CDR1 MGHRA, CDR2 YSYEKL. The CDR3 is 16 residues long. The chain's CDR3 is CASSPTRQDQNSPLHF. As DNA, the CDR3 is TGCGCCAGCAGCCCGACTCGACAGGACCAGAATTCACCCCTCCACTTT.

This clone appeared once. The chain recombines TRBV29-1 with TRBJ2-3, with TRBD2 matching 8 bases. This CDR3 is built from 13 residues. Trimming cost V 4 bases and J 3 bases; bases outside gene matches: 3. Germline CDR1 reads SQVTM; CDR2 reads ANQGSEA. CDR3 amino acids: CSVVGRVTDTQYF. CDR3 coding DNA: TGCAGCGTTGTCGGGAGGGTGACAGATACGCAGTATTTT.

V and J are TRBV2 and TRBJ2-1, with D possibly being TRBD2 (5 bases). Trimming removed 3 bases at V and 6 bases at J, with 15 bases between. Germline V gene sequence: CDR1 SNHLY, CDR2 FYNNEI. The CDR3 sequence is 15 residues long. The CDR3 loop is CASSDQLARANEQFF. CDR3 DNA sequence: TGTGCCAGCAGTGATCAGCTAGCAAGAGCCAATGAGCAGTTCTTC.

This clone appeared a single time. The CDR3, as DNA: TGTGCCAGTGGTGACAGGGGGATGTTGGGAGACACTGAAGCTTTCTTT. It codes for CASGDRGMLGDTEAFF. This chain links TRBV19 with TRBJ1-1; 9 bases are shared with TRBD1. Per the germline V gene, CDR1 is LNHDA and CDR2 is SQIVND (reference sequence). J lost 3 bases, V lost 8 bases, and 13 bases had no gene match. The CDR3 is made up of 16 amino acids.

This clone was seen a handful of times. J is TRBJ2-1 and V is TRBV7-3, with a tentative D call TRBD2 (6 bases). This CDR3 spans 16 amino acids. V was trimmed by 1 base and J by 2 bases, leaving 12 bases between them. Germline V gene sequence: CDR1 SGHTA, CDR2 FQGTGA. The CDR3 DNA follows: TGTGCCAGCAGCTTAAGGGGGGAGGTCACCTACAATGAGCAGTTCTTC. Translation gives CASSLRGEVTYNEQFF.

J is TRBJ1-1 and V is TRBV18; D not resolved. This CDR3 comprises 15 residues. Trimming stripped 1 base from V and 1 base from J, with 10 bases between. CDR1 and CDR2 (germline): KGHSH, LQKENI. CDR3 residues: CASSPLDNRNTEAFF. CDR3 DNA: TGTGCCAGCTCACCACTCGACAACAGGAACACTGAAGCTTTCTTT.

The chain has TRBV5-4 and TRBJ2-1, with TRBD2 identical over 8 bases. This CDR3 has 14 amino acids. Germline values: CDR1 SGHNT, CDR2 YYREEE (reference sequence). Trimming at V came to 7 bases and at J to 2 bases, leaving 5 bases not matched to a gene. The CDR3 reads CASSGGRTYNEQFF. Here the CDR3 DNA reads TGTGCCAGCTCGGGGGGGCGGACCTACAATGAGCAGTTCTTC.

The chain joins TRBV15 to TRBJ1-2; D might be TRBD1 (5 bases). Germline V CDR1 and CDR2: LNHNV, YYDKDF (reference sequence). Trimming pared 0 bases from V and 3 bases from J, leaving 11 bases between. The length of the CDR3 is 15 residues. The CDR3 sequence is CATSRETAMDYGYTF. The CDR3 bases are TGTGCCACCAGCAGAGAGACAGCGATGGACTATGGCTACACCTTC.

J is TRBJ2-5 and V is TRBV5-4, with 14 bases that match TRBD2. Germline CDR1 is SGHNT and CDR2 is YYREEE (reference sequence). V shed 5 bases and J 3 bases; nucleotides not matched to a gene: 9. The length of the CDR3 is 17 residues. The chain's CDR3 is CASRESTSGRAEETQYF. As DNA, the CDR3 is TGTGCCAGCAGGGAATCGACTAGCGGGAGGGCCGAAGAGACCCAGTACTTC. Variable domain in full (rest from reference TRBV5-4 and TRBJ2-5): ETGVTQSPTHLIKTRGQQVTLRCSSQSGHNTVSWYQQALGQGPQFIFQYYREEENGRGNFPPRFSGLQFPNYSSELNVNALELDDSALYLCASRESTSGRAEETQYFGPGTRLLVL.

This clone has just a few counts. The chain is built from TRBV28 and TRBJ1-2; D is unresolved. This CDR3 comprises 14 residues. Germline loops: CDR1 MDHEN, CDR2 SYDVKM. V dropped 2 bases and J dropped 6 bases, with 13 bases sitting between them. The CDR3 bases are TGTGCCAGCAGTTTAGAGGGATTTTCTCATGGCTACACCTTC. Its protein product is CASSLEGFSHGYTF.

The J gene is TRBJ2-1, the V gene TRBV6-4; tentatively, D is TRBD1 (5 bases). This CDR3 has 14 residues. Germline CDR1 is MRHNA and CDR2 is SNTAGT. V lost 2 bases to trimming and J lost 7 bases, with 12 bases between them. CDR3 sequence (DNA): TGTGCCAGCAGTGACGGGGCCGAAGGGAATGAGCAGTTCTTC. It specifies CASSDGAEGNEQFF.

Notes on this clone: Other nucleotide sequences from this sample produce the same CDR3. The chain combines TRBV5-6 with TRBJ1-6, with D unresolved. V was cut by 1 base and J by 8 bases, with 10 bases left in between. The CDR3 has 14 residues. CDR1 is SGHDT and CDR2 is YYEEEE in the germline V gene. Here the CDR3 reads CASSLWAGYSPLHF. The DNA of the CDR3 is TGTGCCAGCAGCTTGTGGGCTGGATATTCACCCCTCCACTTT. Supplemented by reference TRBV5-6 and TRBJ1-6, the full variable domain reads DAGVTQSPTHLIKTRGQQVTLRCSPKSGHDTVSWYQQALGQGPQFIFQYYEEEERQRGNFPDRFSGHQFPNYSSELNVNALLLGDSALYLCASSLWAGYSPLHFGNGTRLTVT.

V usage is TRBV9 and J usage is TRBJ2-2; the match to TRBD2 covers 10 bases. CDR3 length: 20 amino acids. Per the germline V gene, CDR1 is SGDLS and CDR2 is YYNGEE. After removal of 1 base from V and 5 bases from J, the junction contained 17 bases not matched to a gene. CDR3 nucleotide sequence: TGTGCCAGCAGCGTACCTCTAGCGGGAGCGTCTGTTCGTGATACCGGGGAGCTGTTTTTT. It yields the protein CASSVPLAGASVRDTGELFF.

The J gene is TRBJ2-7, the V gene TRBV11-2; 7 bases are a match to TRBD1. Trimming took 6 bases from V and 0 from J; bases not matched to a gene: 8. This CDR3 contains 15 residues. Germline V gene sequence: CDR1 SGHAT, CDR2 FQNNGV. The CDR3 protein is CASSENRGASYEQYF. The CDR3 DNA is TGTGCCAGCAGTGAAAACAGGGGAGCCTCCTACGAGCAGTACTTC.

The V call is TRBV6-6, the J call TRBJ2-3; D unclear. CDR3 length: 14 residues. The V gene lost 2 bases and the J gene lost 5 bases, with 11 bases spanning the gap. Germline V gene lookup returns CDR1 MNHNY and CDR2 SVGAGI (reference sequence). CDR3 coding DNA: TGTGCCAGCAGTTACGAGTCGAGTGGAGATACGCAGTATTTT. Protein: CASSYESSGDTQYF.

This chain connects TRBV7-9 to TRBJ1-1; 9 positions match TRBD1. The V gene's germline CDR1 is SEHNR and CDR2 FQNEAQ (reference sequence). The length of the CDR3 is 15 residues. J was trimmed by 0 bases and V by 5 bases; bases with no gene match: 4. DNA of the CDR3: TGTGCCAGCAGCAAGGGACAGGGAATGAACACTGAAGCTTTCTTT. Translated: CASSKGQGMNTEAFF.

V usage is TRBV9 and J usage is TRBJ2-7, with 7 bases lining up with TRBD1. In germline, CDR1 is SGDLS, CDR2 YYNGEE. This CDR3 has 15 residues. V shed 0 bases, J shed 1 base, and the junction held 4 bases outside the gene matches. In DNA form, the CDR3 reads TGTGCCAGCAGCGTAGGGGACAGTCGATCCTACGAGCAGTACTTC. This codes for CASSVGDSRSYEQYF.

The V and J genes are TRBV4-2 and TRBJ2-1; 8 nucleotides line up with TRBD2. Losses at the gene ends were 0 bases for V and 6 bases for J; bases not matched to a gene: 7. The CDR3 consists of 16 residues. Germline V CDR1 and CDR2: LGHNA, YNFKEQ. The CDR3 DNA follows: TGTGCCAGCAGCCAAGAAATTAGGAGCGGGAGCAATGAGCAGTTCTTC. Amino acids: CASSQEIRSGSNEQFF.

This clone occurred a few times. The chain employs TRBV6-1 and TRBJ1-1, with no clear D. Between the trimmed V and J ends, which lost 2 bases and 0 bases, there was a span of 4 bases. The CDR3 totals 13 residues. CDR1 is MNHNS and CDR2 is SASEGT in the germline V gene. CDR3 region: CASSESVNTEAFF. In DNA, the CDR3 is TGTGCCAGCAGTGAATCAGTGAACACTGAAGCTTTCTTT.

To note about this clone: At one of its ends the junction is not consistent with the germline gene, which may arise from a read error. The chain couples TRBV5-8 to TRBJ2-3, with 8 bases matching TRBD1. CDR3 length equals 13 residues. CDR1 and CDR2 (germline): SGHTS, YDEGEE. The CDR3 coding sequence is TGTGCCAGCAGCTCACCCGACAGGGGCCTTAGGGATTTT. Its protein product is CASSSPDRGLRDF.

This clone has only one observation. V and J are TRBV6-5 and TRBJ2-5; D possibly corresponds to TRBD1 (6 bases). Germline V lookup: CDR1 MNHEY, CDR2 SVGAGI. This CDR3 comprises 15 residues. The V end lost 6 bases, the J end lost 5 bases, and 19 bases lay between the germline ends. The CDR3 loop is CASSPPGQKGETQYF. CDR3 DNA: TGTGCCAGCAGCCCACCGGGACAAAAAGGGGAGACCCAGTACTTC.